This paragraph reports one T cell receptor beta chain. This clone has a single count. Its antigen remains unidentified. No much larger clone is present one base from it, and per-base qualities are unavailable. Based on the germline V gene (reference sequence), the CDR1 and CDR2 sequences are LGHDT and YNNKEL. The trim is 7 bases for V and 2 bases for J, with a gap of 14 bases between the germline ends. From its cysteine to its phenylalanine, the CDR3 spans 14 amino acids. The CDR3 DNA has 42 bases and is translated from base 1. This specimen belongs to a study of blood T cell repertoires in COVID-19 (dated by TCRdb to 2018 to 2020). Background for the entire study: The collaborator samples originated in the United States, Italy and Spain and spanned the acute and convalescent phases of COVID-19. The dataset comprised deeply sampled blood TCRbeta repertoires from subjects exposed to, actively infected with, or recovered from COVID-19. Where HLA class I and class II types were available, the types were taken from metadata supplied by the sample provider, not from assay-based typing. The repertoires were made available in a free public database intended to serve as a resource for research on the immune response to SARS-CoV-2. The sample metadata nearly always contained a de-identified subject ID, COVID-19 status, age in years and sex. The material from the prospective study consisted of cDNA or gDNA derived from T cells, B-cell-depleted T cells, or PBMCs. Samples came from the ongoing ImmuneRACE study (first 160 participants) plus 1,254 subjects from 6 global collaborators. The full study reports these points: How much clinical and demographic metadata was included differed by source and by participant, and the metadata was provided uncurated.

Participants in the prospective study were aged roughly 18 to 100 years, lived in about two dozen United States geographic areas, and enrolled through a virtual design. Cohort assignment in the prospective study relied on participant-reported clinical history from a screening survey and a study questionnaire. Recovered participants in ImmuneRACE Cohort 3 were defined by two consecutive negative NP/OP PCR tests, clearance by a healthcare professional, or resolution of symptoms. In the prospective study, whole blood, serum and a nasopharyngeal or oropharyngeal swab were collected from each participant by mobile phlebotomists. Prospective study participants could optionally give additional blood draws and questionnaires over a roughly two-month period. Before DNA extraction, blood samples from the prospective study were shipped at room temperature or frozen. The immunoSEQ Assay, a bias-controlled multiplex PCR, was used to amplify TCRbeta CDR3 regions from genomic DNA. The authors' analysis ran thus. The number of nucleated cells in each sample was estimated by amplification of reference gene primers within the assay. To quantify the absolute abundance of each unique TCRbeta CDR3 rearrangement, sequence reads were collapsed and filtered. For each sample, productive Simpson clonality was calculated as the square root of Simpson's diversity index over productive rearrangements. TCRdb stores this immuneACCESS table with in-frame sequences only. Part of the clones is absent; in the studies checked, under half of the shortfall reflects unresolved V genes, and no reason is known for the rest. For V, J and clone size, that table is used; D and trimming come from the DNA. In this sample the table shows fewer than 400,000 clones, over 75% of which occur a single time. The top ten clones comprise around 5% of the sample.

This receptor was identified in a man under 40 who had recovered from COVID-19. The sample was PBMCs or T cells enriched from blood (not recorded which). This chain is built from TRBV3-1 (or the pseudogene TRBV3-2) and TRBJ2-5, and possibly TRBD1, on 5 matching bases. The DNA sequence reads TGTGCCAGCACTAGTACAGGCAAACAAGAGACCCAGTACTTC. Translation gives CASTSTGKQETQYF.